Described below is a single TCR beta chain sequence and its context. Germline assignment: CDR1 MNHEY and CDR2 SMNVEV (reference sequence). The CDR3 runs 14 residues. With 4 bases removed from V and 3 bases from J, the gap between germline ends came to 9 bases. This entry comes from a study of T cell responses to AZD1222 COVID-19 vaccine. Produced via immunoSEQ multiplex PCR; TCRdb's table is partial and in-frame only. The repertoire has some 150,000 clones, approximately 86% of them found once; the top ten carry 5% to 5.5%. Sequences were derived from peripheral blood, sampled 28 days after the second AZD1222 dose. The clonotype was recovered from an adult who received the AZD1222 COVID-19 vaccine. The genes are TRBV27 and TRBJ2-2, with D unclear. CDR3 coding DNA: TGTGCCAGCAGTTCCTCCATGGACACCGGGGAGCTGTTTTTT. Translating it yields CASSSSMDTGELFF.